The rows below give T cell receptor beta chains drawn from one sample of a study of neurological immune-mediated disorders. A single record per CDR3 protein comes from TCRdb applying MiXCR to the 5' RACE reads. The sample has some 65,000 distinct CDR3 sequences; around 5% are singletons. Specimen: PBMCs. The origin of the receptors is a woman under 40 with multiple sclerosis. CDR3s include the opening cysteine and the closing phenylalanine or tryptophan. The order of the fields is clone size, CDR3 length, J gene, D gene, V gene, CDR3 protein, CDR3 DNA. The D gene is left open where the match is weak. Part of the rows lack a size; the others show once, few, many or a class for expanded clones.

>many|15|TRBJ1-4|TRBD1|TRBV7-2
CASSRTGTGDEKLFF
TGTGCCAGCAGCCGCACCGGGACAGGGGACGAAAAACTGTTTTTT
>many|19|TRBJ2-1|TRBD2|TRBV7-6
CASSLGGSGDGYRYNEQFF
TGTGCCAGCAGCTTAGGGGGTAGCGGGGACGGCTACCGGTACAATGAGCAGTTCTTC
>-|15|TRBJ1-6|-|TRBV15
CATSREAPNNSPLHF
TGTGCCACCAGCAGAGAGGCTCCCAATAATTCACCCCTCCACTTT
>many|16|TRBJ2-1|TRBD2|TRBV5-1
CASSPKAGADLNEQFF
TGCGCCAGCAGCCCTAAAGCGGGGGCAGACTTAAATGAGCAGTTCTTC
>-|15|TRBJ1-2|-|TRBV20-1
CSARTPGRDYYGYTF
TGCAGTGCTAGAACCCCAGGCAGGGACTACTATGGCTACACCTTC
>many|14|TRBJ1-4|TRBD1|TRBV7-2
CASSLGTGQGKLFF
TGTGCCAGCAGCTTAGGGACAGGGCAGGGAAAACTGTTTTTT
>-|14|TRBJ2-1|-|TRBV7-2
CASSLAGGSGEQFF
TGTGCCAGCAGCTTAGCTGGGGGGTCTGGGGAGCAGTTCTTC
>many|13|TRBJ1-2|-|TRBV12-3/TRBV12-4
CASSGEGSYGYTF
TGTGCCAGCAGTGGCGAGGGAAGCTATGGCTACACCTTC
>few|11|TRBJ2-5|-|TRBV29-1
CSVGYQETQYF
TGCAGCGTTGGGTACCAAGAGACCCAGTACTTC
>many|17|TRBJ2-1|TRBD2|TRBV20-1
CSARLNLAGGAYNEQFF
TGCAGTGCTAGACTTAACCTAGCGGGGGGAGCTTACAATGAGCAGTTCTTC
>many|14|TRBJ2-5|-|TRBV5-1
CASSRTSLKETQYF
TGCGCCAGCAGCCGCACTAGTTTAAAAGAGACCCAGTACTTC
>many|15|TRBJ1-1|-|TRBV20-1
CSAEGGLVAGTEAFF
TGCAGTGCTGAGGGGGGATTGGTAGCGGGCACTGAAGCTTTCTTT
>few|20|TRBJ1-6|-|TRBV10-1
CASSEFGHAPGPRPESPLNF
TGCGCCAGCAGTGAGTTTGGACACGCTCCGGGACCCCGGCCGGAATCACCCCTCAACTTT
>many|14|TRBJ2-1|-|TRBV7-2
CASSRPTFYNEQFF
TGTGCCAGCAGCCGTCCGACTTTCTACAATGAGCAGTTCTTC
>many|12|TRBJ1-1|TRBD1|TRBV7-8
CASSSQGEMTFF
TGTGCCAGCAGCTCCCAGGGGGAGATGACTTTCTTT
>-|14|TRBJ2-1|TRBD2|TRBV13
CASSPRGVGNEQFF
TGTGCCAGCAGCCCCCGGGGGGTAGGAAATGAGCAGTTCTTC
>many|11|TRBJ2-2|-|TRBV12-3/TRBV12-4
CASSHTRQLFF
TGTGCCAGCAGCCACACCAGGCAGCTGTTTTTT
>many|17|TRBJ1-2|TRBD1|TRBV5-6
CASRFRDRLFVRYGYTF
TGTGCCAGCAGGTTCCGGGACAGGCTCTTCGTCCGTTATGGCTACACCTTC
>many|16|TRBJ2-5|TRBD2|TRBV5-1
CASSLDGGGRQETQYF
TGCGCCAGCAGCTTGGATGGCGGGGGGCGCCAAGAGACCCAGTACTTC
>few|9|TRBJ1-1|-|TRBV20-1
CSAGEQGFF
TGCAGTGCTGGGGAGCAGGGTTTCTTT
>many|15|TRBJ2-2|TRBD2|TRBV7-2
CASSFFGGDTGELFF
TGTGCCAGCAGCTTTTTCGGGGGGGATACCGGGGAGCTGTTTTTT
>many|15|TRBJ2-1|TRBD2|TRBV20-1
CSPSRGRGVYNEQFF
TGCAGTCCTAGTCGAGGGCGGGGGGTCTACAATGAGCAGTTCTTC
>few|14|TRBJ1-6|-|TRBV10-3
CAISPGKGVGPLHF
TGTGCCATCAGCCCGGGAAAGGGGGTAGGACCCCTCCACTTT
>medium-sized|14|TRBJ1-5|-|TRBV10-2
CASSESYSNQPQHF
TGCGCCAGCAGTGAGTCTTATAGCAATCAGCCCCAGCATTTT
>-|13|TRBJ1-6|-|TRBV7-2
CASSFGANSPLNF
TGTGCCAGCAGCTTCGGCGCAAATTCACCCCTCAACTTT
>many|13|TRBJ2-1|-|TRBV27
CASSLRGANEQFF
TGTGCCAGCAGTTTACGGGGGGCCAATGAGCAGTTCTTC
>-|13|TRBJ2-3|TRBD1|TRBV5-1
CASGDRAADTQYF
TGCGCCAGCGGCGACAGGGCGGCAGATACGCAGTATTTT
>many|14|TRBJ1-1|-|TRBV20-1
CSARDGVVRGEAFF
TGCAGTGCTAGAGATGGGGTTGTCAGGGGTGAAGCTTTCTTT
>many|14|TRBJ1-1|-|TRBV5-1
CASSLLGPGTEAFF
TGCGCCAGCAGCCTACTTGGGCCGGGCACTGAAGCTTTCTTT
>-|14|TRBJ2-1|TRBD1|TRBV20-1
CSASSDRGYNEQFF
TGCAGTGCTAGCTCGGACAGGGGTTACAATGAGCAGTTCTTC
>many|14|TRBJ1-5|-|TRBV7-9
CASSLQGPGQPQHF
TGTGCCAGCAGCTTACAGGGACCCGGTCAGCCCCAGCATTTT
>many|13|TRBJ2-1|-|TRBV12-3/TRBV12-4
CASSFGQDNEQFF
TGTGCCAGCAGTTTCGGGCAGGACAATGAGCAGTTCTTC
>many|15|TRBJ2-1|-|TRBV9
CASSPGGSSYNEQFF
TGTGCCAGCAGCCCCGGTGGGAGCTCCTACAATGAGCAGTTCTTC
>many|14|TRBJ2-7|TRBD1|TRBV20-1
CSANTGTGVYEQYF
TGCAGTGCTAATACCGGGACAGGGGTTTACGAGCAGTACTTC
>-|12|TRBJ2-1|-|TRBV5-1
CASSLGFNEQFF
TGCGCCAGCAGCTTGGGATTCAATGAGCAGTTCTTC
>many|20|TRBJ2-1|TRBD2|TRBV4-2
CASSQDAVAGGLTVRNEQFF
TGTGCCAGCAGCCAAGACGCGGTAGCGGGGGGCCTCACAGTTAGGAATGAGCAGTTCTTC
>many|11|TRBJ2-7|-|TRBV20-1
CSASYGNEQYF
TGCAGTGCTAGCTACGGGAACGAGCAGTACTTC
>-|15|TRBJ1-6|TRBD1|TRBV20-1
CSARDGTGVYSPLHF
TGCAGTGCTAGAGATGGAACAGGGGTTTATTCACCCCTCCACTTT
>many|15|TRBJ1-6|-|TRBV15
CATSRDQIINSPLHF
TGTGCCACCAGCAGAGATCAGATTATTAATTCACCCCTCCACTTT
>-|16|TRBJ1-1|-|TRBV12-3/TRBV12-4
CASSDPGGVRNTEAFF
TGTGCCAGCAGTGACCCGGGGGGTGTAAGGAACACTGAAGCTTTCTTT
>many|16|TRBJ2-1|TRBD2|TRBV7-9
CASSLGPSGTYNEQFF
TGTGCCAGCAGCTTAGGTCCTAGCGGGACCTACAATGAGCAGTTCTTC
>-|13|TRBJ1-1|-|TRBV7-3
CASSLTQNTEAFF
TGTGCCAGCAGCTTAACACAGAACACTGAAGCTTTCTTT
>many|13|TRBJ1-6|-|TRBV28
CASSLDLNSPLNF
TGTGCCAGCAGTCTTGACCTTAATTCACCCCTCAACTTT
>many|16|TRBJ1-3|TRBD1|TRBV5-1
CASSLETGPSGNTIYF
TGCGCCAGCAGCTTGGAGACAGGGCCCTCTGGAAACACCATATATTTT
>many|13|TRBJ2-1|-|TRBV7-9
CASSPLGWTEQFF
TGTGCCAGCAGCCCCCTAGGGTGGACAGAGCAGTTCTTC
>many|16|TRBJ2-7|-|TRBV3-1
CASSQGVRSTLYEQYF
TGTGCCAGCAGCCAAGGCGTCCGATCGACCCTTTACGAGCAGTACTTC
>-|17|TRBJ2-2|TRBD2|TRBV20-1
CSASRAGGRMYTGELFF
TGCAGTGCTAGTAGGGCGGGGGGCCGTATGTACACCGGGGAGCTGTTTTTT
>-|16|TRBJ2-5|-|TRBV5-1
CASSLGSPDIQETQYF
TGCGCCAGCAGCTTGGGTTCTCCGGATATCCAAGAGACCCAGTACTTC
>-|17|TRBJ2-2|-|TRBV7-3
CASSKTGEALVAGELFF
TGTGCCAGCAGCAAAACAGGGGAGGCCCTCGTAGCCGGGGAGCTGTTTTTT
>many|14|TRBJ1-4|TRBD1|TRBV5-6
CASSSGTGFQKLFF
TGTGCCAGCAGCTCCGGGACAGGGTTTCAAAAACTGTTTTTT
>many|15|TRBJ1-1|-|TRBV11-2
CASSLDPSMNTEAFF
TGTGCCAGCAGCTTAGATCCCAGTATGAACACTGAAGCTTTCTTT
>many|18|TRBJ1-2|TRBD1|TRBV3-1
CASSPIGQGTFSNYGYTF
TGTGCCAGCAGCCCCATTGGACAGGGAACATTTTCTAACTATGGCTACACCTTC
>-|14|TRBJ2-2|-|TRBV9
CASSVGSATGELFF
TGTGCCAGCAGCGTAGGGTCGGCCACCGGGGAGCTGTTTTTT
>few|16|TRBJ1-5|-|TRBV15
CATSSPVHEDNQPQNF
TGTGCCACCAGCAGCCCGGTACACGAGGACAATCAGCCCCAGAATTTT
>many|13|TRBJ2-3|-|TRBV20-1
CSAIGGGRDTQYF
TGCAGTGCTATTGGGGGGGGCCGCGATACGCAGTATTTT
>many|14|TRBJ1-1|TRBD1|TRBV5-1
CASSLATGSTEAFF
TGCGCCAGCAGCTTGGCGACAGGGAGCACTGAAGCTTTCTTT
>once|13|TRBJ1-5|-|TRBV7-6
CASSSNSNQPQHF
TGTGCCAGCAGCAGCAATAGCAATCAGCCCCAGCATTTT
>many|14|TRBJ2-3|-|TRBV10-3
CAISEERHEGTQYF
TGTGCCATCAGTGAAGAGCGGCACGAGGGGACGCAGTATTTT
>many|14|TRBJ1-6|TRBD1|TRBV3-1
CASSRGQGAQPLNF
TGTGCCAGCAGCCGGGGACAGGGGGCCCAACCCCTCAACTTT